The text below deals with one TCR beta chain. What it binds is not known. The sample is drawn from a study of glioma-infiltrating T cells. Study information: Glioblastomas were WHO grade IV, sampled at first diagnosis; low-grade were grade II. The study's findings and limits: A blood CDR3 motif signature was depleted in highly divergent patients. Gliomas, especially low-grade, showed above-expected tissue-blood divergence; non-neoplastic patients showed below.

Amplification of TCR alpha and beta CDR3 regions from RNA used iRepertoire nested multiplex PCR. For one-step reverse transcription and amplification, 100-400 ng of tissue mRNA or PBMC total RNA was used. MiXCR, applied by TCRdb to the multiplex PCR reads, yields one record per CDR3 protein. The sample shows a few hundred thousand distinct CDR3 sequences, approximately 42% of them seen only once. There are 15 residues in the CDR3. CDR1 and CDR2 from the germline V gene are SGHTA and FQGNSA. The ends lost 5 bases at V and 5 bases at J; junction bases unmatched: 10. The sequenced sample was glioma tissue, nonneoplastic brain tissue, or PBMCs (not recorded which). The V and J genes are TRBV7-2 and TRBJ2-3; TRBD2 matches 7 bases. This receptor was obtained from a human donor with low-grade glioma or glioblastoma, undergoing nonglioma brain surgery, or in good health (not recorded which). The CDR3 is CASSRMGGPGDTQYF. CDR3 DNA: TGTGCCAGCAGCCGGATGGGAGGGCCAGGAGATACGCAGTATTTT.